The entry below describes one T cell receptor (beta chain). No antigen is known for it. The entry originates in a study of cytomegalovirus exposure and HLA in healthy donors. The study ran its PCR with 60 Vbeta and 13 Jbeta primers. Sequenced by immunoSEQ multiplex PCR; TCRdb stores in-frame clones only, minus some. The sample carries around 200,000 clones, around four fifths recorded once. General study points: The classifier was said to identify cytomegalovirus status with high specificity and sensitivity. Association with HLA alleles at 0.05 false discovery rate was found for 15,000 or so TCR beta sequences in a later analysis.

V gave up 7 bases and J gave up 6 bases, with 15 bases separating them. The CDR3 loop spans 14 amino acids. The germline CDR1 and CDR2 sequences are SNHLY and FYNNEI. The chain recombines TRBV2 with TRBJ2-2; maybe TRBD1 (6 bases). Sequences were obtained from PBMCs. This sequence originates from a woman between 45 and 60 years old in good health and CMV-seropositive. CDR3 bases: TGTGCCAGCAAGGAACAGGGAACCTCCGGGGAGCTGTTTTTT. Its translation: CASKEQGTSGELFF.